The present TCR beta chain was sequenced within a study of blood T cell repertoires in COVID-19. CDR1 and CDR2 (germline): SGHKS, YYEKEE (reference sequence). This CDR3 region has 13 residues. The V end was cut by 0 bases, the J end by 4 bases, with 7 bases between. Here immunoSEQ multiplex PCR was the method, and the copy in TCRdb shows in-frame clones only, minus some. Of a few hundred thousand clones in the sample, approximately 90% were seen once. The chain has TRBV5-5 and TRBJ2-5; D gene uncertain. The sample comprised peripheral blood. The origin of this receptor is a man aged 25 to 40 with acute or convalescent COVID-19. DNA for the CDR3: TGTGCCAGCAGCTTGGGCAGGCTAGAGACCCAGTACTTC. Protein sequence: CASSLGRLETQYF. The full variable domain, in which reference TRBV5-5 and TRBJ2-5 provide the parts outside the CDR3, is DAGVTQSPTHLIKTRGQQVTLRCSPISGHKSVSWYQQVLGQGPQFIFQYYEKEERGRGNFPDRFSARQFPNYSSELNVNALLLGDSALYLCASSLGRLETQYFGPGTRLLVL.